Presented here are 16 T cell receptor beta chains from one specimen sequenced in a study of shared clonotypes between healthy human individuals. Some clones are missing from TCRdb's copy, which holds only in-frame ones; the method was immunoSEQ multiplex PCR. This sample has fewer than 1.4 million clones, with roughly 74% found just once. Sequencing used memory CD4+ T cells from PBMCs. Subset noted: CD45RA-negative fraction. The receptors shown here come from a man aged 18 to 35 in good health. Some clones in this sample may be carry-over from other donors' samples.

The V call is TRBV30, the J call TRBJ1-1, with TRBD1 as a possible D gene (5 bases). V gave up 8 bases and J gave up 0 bases, with 10 bases separating them. CDR1 GTSNPN and CDR2 SVGIG come from the germline V gene (reference sequence). CDR3 length equals 12 residues. This chain's CDR3 is CAGDRLNTEAFF. In DNA, the CDR3 is TGTGCCGGCGACAGATTGAACACTGAAGCTTTCTTT.

Worth noting for this clone: Possible read error: a much larger clone is one base away. The chain is built from TRBV7-8 and TRBJ2-5; D gene uncertain. Per germline, CDR1 SGHVS and CDR2 FQNEAQ. V was pared by 3 bases and J by 2 bases, with 7 bases between. The CDR3 is 13 amino acids. CDR3 DNA sequence: TGTGCCAGCAGCTTCTCAGCTCAAGAGACCCAGTACTTC. Translating it yields CASSFSAQETQYF.

As for this clone: This likely came from a read error, as a far larger clone is one base away. This rearrangement joins TRBV2 to TRBJ1-3; no clear D gene. CDR3 length: 12 amino acids. Germline CDR1 SNHLY, CDR2 FYNNEI. V shed 7 bases and J shed 0 bases, with 4 bases lying between them. CDR3 bases: TGTGCCAGCACCGACTCTGGAAACACCATATATTTT. Protein product: CASTDSGNTIYF.

Of note for this clone: The identical CDR3 is also encoded by other nucleotide sequences in the sample. The rearrangement joins TRBV19 to TRBJ1-5; D ambiguous. With 3 bases removed from V and 4 bases from J, the gap between germline ends came to 4 bases. This CDR3 is 12 amino acids long. From germline, CDR1 is LNHDA and CDR2 SQIVND (reference sequence). Here the CDR3 reads CASSIPNQPQHF. The DNA for the CDR3 is TGTGCCAGTAGTATCCCAAATCAGCCCCAGCATTTT.

The chain has TRBV6-6 and TRBJ1-1, with a tentative D call TRBD1 (5 bases). Germline V lookup: CDR1 MNHNY, CDR2 SVGAGI (reference sequence). This CDR3 spans 14 amino acids. Trimming removed 5 bases at V and 1 base at J, with 11 bases between. CDR3 region: CASSIRQRNTEAFF. CDR3 bases: TGTGCCAGCAGTATCCGACAGCGGAACACTGAAGCTTTCTTT.

This clone came up once. This chain links TRBV5-1 with TRBJ1-2; 8 bases are shared with TRBD1. Germline lookup yields CDR1 SGHRS and CDR2 YFSETQ. This CDR3 contains 16 residues. Trimming took 4 bases from V and 4 from J; bases not matched to a gene: 12. The CDR3 is CASSPSTGTGLYGYTF. The CDR3 DNA sequence: TGCGCCAGCAGCCCTTCGACCGGGACAGGTCTCTATGGCTACACCTTC.

The J gene is TRBJ2-7, the V gene TRBV5-1; D ambiguous. Trimming shortened V by 5 bases and J by 6 bases, and 18 bases separated the two germline ends. CDR3 length equals 14 residues. Germline CDR1 is SGHRS and CDR2 is YFSETQ. The CDR3 protein is CASSFSMGNLEQYF. The CDR3 DNA follows: TGCGCCAGCAGTTTCTCCATGGGAAACCTCGAGCAGTACTTC.

V usage is TRBV5-4 and J usage is TRBJ2-1, with 9 bases identical to TRBD1. With 0 bases clipped from V and 2 bases from J, the junction kept 6 bases outside the gene matches. The CDR3 contains 17 residues. Per germline, CDR1 SGHNT and CDR2 YYREEE (reference sequence). The CDR3 spells CASSLAPRQGAYNEQFF. The CDR3 nucleotides are TGTGCCAGCAGCTTGGCCCCGCGACAGGGGGCCTACAATGAGCAGTTCTTC.

The chain uses TRBV30 and TRBJ2-1; tentative D call: TRBD2 (6 bases). The V and J ends lost 2 bases and 8 bases respectively, with 19 bases between them. Germline V gene sequence: CDR1 GTSNPN, CDR2 SVGIG (reference sequence). The CDR3 has 15 residues. The CDR3 sequence: CAWSSRDSRVDEQFF. Written as DNA, the CDR3 is TGTGCCTGGAGTAGCCGGGACTCGAGGGTCGATGAGCAGTTCTTC.

The rearrangement joins TRBV28 to TRBJ2-2, with D unclear. Per germline, CDR1 MDHEN and CDR2 SYDVKM. The V end was cut by 3 bases, the J end by 0 bases, with 5 bases between. This CDR3 region has 14 residues. CDR3 coding DNA: TGTGCCAGCAGTTTGAACGCGAACACCGGGGAGCTGTTTTTT. It translates to CASSLNANTGELFF.

The CDR3 loop reads CASSPRLAGDYTQYF. The CDR3, as DNA: TGTGCCAGCAGCCCGCGACTAGCGGGAGATTATACGCAGTATTTT. This chain links TRBV7-2 with TRBJ2-3, with TRBD2 identical over 12 bases. The V segment lost 5 bases and the J segment 7 bases; nucleotides outside the gene matches: 7. CDR1 is SGHTA, CDR2 FQGNSA, per germline. The CDR3 has 15 amino acids.

The chain links TRBV6-4 to TRBJ2-1, with TRBD2 as a possible D gene (6 bases). Germline lookup yields CDR1 MRHNA and CDR2 SNTAGT. V was cut by 5 bases and J by 9 bases, with 20 bases left in between. CDR3 length: 15 amino acids. The CDR3 DNA sequence: TGTGCCAGCAGTCCCGAACTAGCTTTGGCTACTGAGCAGTTCTTC. Its translation: CASSPELALATEQFF.

CDR3 in DNA: TGCGCCAGCAGCTCTCCGGACAGGGGAGACGAGCAGTACTTC. It codes for CASSSPDRGDEQYF. The chain links TRBV5-1 to TRBJ2-7; 9 bases align to TRBD1. The CDR3 has 14 amino acids. Germline V gives CDR1 SGHRS, CDR2 YFSETQ. V was clipped by 3 bases and J by 5 bases; unmatched bases: 6.

The gene calls are TRBV30 and TRBJ2-1, with TRBD2 matching 11 bases. This CDR3 is 14 amino acids long. The J segment lost 4 bases and the V segment lost 2 bases, leaving 1 base of the junction unmatched. The germline gives CDR1 GTSNPN, CDR2 SVGIG (reference sequence). CDR3 in amino acids: CAWSSSGRYNEQFF. The CDR3 coding sequence is TGTGCCTGGAGTTCTAGCGGGAGGTACAATGAGCAGTTCTTC.

Details on this clone: A far larger clone lies a single base away; this is likely a read error. The V and J genes are TRBV7-9 and TRBJ1-4; D gene ambiguous. CDR3 length: 15 residues. CDR1 is SEHNR, CDR2 FQNEAQ, per germline (reference sequence). CDR3 protein: CVSSPKQRINEKLFF. For the CDR3, the DNA is TGTGTCAGCAGCCCTAAACAGCGAATTAATGAAAAACTGTTTTTT.

This clone was counted a single time. The chain carries TRBV15 and TRBJ2-1; 7 positions agree with TRBD2. CDR3 length: 17 residues. The germline V gene encodes CDR1 LNHNV and CDR2 YYDKDF (reference sequence). J gave up 7 bases and V 8 bases, and 20 bases lay outside the gene matches. The CDR3 region is CATGKPVPGGSGNEQFF. The DNA of the CDR3 is TGTGCCACCGGAAAACCCGTTCCAGGCGGGAGTGGTAATGAGCAGTTCTTC.